This TCR beta chain was found in a study of T cell responses to AZD1222 COVID-19 vaccine. Regarding the study as a whole: Spike as a whole was targeted by vaccine-associated CD4 TCRs, dominant at 160-218 and 743-854. Donors skewed white British and female; clonal diversity was possibly underestimated. Spike-specific TCR repertoires showed rising breadth and depth after two AZD1222 doses.

V was clipped by 1 base and J by 0 bases, with 9 bases between them. Germline V CDR1 and CDR2: SGHDN, FVKESK. The CDR3 length is 15 residues. The study pooled second doses at about 4 or about 12 weeks. Profiled with immunoSEQ multiplex PCR; TCRdb holds only in-frame clones, not every one. This sample has roughly 150,000 clones, with 75% to 90% found just once. Turning to this clone: Its antigen remains unknown.

J is TRBJ2-5 and V is TRBV14; D is ambiguous. This sample comprised peripheral blood, obtained 28 days after the second AZD1222 dose. This TCR was sampled from an adult who received the AZD1222 COVID-19 vaccine. The CDR3 region is CASSQAVGYQETQYF. DNA for the CDR3: TGTGCCAGCAGCCAAGCTGTAGGGTACCAAGAGACCCAGTACTTC.